The 9 T cell receptor beta chains below come from one sample, sequenced in a study of shared clonotypes between healthy human individuals. The protocol was immunoSEQ multiplex PCR, while the TCRdb copy is restricted to in-frame clones and leaves out a portion. The data show millions of clones, roughly 91% seen once. CD8 cells regarded as naive lacked CD45RO, were positively chosen for CCR7, and omitted terminally differentiated effector memory CD45RA+ cells. Sequencing was performed on naive CD8+ T cells from PBMCs. These receptors originate from a man aged 18-30 years in good health. Some clones in this sample may be carry-over from other donors' samples.

V gene TRBV27 combines with J gene TRBJ2-5; a possible D gene is TRBD2 (5 bases). V was trimmed by 6 bases and J by 9 bases, leaving 17 bases between them. From germline, CDR1 is MNHEY and CDR2 SMNVEV (reference sequence). CDR3 length: 13 residues. The CDR3 spells CASSLGSRGSQYF. The CDR3 DNA reads as TGTGCCAGCAGCCTGGGGAGCCGCGGGTCCCAGTACTTC.

The chain employs TRBV4-2 and TRBJ2-5, with TRBD1 matching over 8 bases. The CDR3 length is 15 residues. The V and J ends lost 4 bases and 4 bases, in that order; junction bases with no gene match: 8. Germline CDR1 is LGHNA and CDR2 is YNFKEQ. The CDR3 loop reads CASSRDRQGLETQYF. The CDR3 DNA reads as TGTGCCAGCAGCCGGGACAGACAGGGGTTAGAGACCCAGTACTTC.

The rearrangement links TRBV5-1 to TRBJ1-1; D may be TRBD1 (5 bases). This CDR3 region has 15 residues. Germline V gene data show CDR1 as SGHRS and CDR2 as YFSETQ. Trimming removed 3 bases at V and 7 bases at J, with 19 bases between. In DNA form, the CDR3 reads TGCGCCAGCAGCTGGTGGGCCCTGGGGGAAGGTGAAGCTTTCTTT. Translating it yields CASSWWALGEGEAFF.

The rearrangement links TRBV7-2 to TRBJ2-3; D gene ambiguous. Germline-derived CDR1 and CDR2 are SGHTA and FQGNSA. The CDR3 extends over 12 amino acids. Trimming took off 5 bases at V and 4 bases at J, with 7 bases between the two ends. The CDR3 DNA reads as TGTGCCAGCAGCCACCCCGCAGATACGCAGTATTTT. Translating it yields CASSHPADTQYF.

This clone appeared a few times. The sample carries other DNA sequences with the same CDR3. The chain couples TRBV29-1 to TRBJ2-3; D uncertain. Germline V gene data show CDR1 as SQVTM and CDR2 as ANQGSEA. The CDR3 length is 10 residues. The V and J ends lost 4 bases and 2 bases respectively, with 1 base between them. The CDR3 here is CSVVTDTQYF. CDR3 nucleotides: TGCAGCGTTGTCACAGATACGCAGTATTTT.

This clone has a single count. The chain has TRBV11-2 and TRBJ2-1; D is unresolved. Germline-derived CDR1 and CDR2 are SGHAT and FQNNGV. Between the trimmed V and J ends, which lost 6 bases and 8 bases, there was a span of 11 bases. The CDR3 is 12 residues long. The CDR3 DNA is TGTGCCAGCAGAAAAAGCATCCATGAGCAGTTCTTC. The encoded protein is CASRKSIHEQFF.

CDR3 amino acids: CASSTGPGGYTF. The DNA of the CDR3 is TGTGCCAGCAGCACCGGGCCAGGCGGCTACACCTTC. The V and J genes are TRBV9 and TRBJ1-2; no clear D. Germline V CDR1 and CDR2: SGDLS, YYNGEE. V lost 4 bases and J lost 8, with 12 bases in between. This CDR3 is built from 12 residues.

The V call is TRBV6-1, the J call TRBJ2-1; D is unresolved. The V gene's germline CDR1 is MNHNS and CDR2 SASEGT. CDR3 size: 14 residues. The V end lost 2 bases, the J end lost 8 bases, and 13 bases lay between the germline ends. The DNA of the CDR3 is TGTGCCAGCAGTGAACGAAGTCATATAGATGAGCAGTTCTTC. This sequence encodes CASSERSHIDEQFF.

The genes are TRBV7-6 and TRBJ2-2, with no clear D. The V gene lost 5 bases and the J gene lost 1 base, with 8 bases spanning the gap. CDR1 and CDR2 (germline): SGHVS, FNYEAQ. There are 14 residues in the CDR3. In nucleotides, the CDR3 is TGTGCCAGCAGCCTCCTAAAGAACACCGGGGAGCTGTTTTTT. Protein: CASSLLKNTGELFF.